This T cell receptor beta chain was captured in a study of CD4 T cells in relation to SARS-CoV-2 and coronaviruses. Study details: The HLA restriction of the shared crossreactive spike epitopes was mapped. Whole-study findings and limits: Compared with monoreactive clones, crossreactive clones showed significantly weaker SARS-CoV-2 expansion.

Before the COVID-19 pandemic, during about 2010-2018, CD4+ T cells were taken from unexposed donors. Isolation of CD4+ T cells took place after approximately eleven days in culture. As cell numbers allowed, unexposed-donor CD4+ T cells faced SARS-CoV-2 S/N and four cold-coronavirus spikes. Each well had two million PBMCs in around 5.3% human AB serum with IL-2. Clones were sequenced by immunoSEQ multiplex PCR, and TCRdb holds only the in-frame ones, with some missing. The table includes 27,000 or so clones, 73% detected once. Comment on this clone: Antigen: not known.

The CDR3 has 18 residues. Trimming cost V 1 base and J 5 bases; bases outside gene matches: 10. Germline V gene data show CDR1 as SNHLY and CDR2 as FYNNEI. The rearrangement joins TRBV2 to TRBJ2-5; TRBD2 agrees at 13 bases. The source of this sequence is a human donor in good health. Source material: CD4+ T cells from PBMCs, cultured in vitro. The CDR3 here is CASSEGLSATSGRETQYF. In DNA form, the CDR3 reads TGTGCCAGCAGTGAAGGGTTGTCCGCGACTAGCGGGAGGGAGACCCAGTACTTC. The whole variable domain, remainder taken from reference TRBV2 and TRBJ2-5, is EPEVTQTPSHQVTQMGQEVILRCVPISNHLYFYWYRQILGQKVEFLVSFYNNEISEKSEIFDDQFSVERPDGSNFTLKIRSTKLEDSAMYFCASSEGLSATSGRETQYFGPGTRLLVL.